This T cell receptor beta chain was obtained from a study of brain T cells in children with intractable seizures (TCRdb year 2021). Regarding the research as a whole: Resected brain tissue from 50 or so pediatric epilepsy surgery cases was initially screened for immune gene transcripts with a NanoString immunology panel. About 70% of the 12 selected surgery cases also had pre-surgery blood sequenced, which left four cases with brain tissue only.

Broader findings and caveats from the paper: Because pre- and post-surgery blood were sequenced to different depths, clones absent from the pre-surgery sample may reflect undersampling. Viral specificity was inferred solely from CDR3 sequence similarity, and the HCMV serostatus of the patients was not known.

To note about this clone: It has no known antigen specificity. Per-base quality was not reported, and no clone a single base away is much larger than it.

The time point label of this sample denotes: blood from clinic visit 5 months post-surgery; TSC patient then seizure free. The surgery cases that showed the highest brain T cell transcript signatures were chosen for TCR beta chain sequencing of brain tissue, and of blood when it was available. Before surgery, patients had received at least one anti-epileptic drug. The TCR-sequenced patients were children whose drug-resistant epilepsy was caused by tuberous sclerosis complex, focal cortical dysplasia, Rasmussen encephalitis or hemimegalencephaly. Bulk genomic DNA was isolated from unsorted brain tissue and whole blood using the Monarch genomic DNA purification kit. Between the V and J ends, shortened by 8 bases and 0 bases respectively, the junction contains 8 bases. The germline V gene provides CDR1 SGHDN and CDR2 FVKESK. The CDR3 starts with the cysteine, ends with the phenylalanine, and has 12 residues. Only the CDR3 DNA stays, 36 bases, in frame from base 1.

TCR beta chain sequences were generated from genomic DNA using the immunoSEQ assay. The original methods were these. CDR3 sequences not starting with the conserved framework cysteine at position 104 were manually removed. To get clonality, the normalized Shannon's Diversity Index was subtracted from one, giving values from 0 (maximal diversity) to 1 (oligoclonal). Differences in the frequency of the same CDR3 between samples, such as brain versus blood, were assessed with chi-squared comparison-of-proportions tests. Public clonotypes were identified by searching immuneACCESS, and similarity to known antiviral clonotypes was assessed with the VDJdb browser. TCRdb holds this immuneACCESS table with in-frame rearrangements only. Some clones are missing; in checked studies, unresolved V genes explain under half, and the rest has no known cause. The V and J calls and the clone size are those of that table, but D and trimming were determined from the DNA. The sample records 300,000 to 400,000 clones, roughly 92% of which are singletons. Clones ranked in the top ten supply 5.7% of the sample.

Sequenced here: peripheral blood, sampled less than 6 months after surgery. The chain couples TRBV14 to TRBJ2-7; tentative D gene TRBD2, with 6 bases matching. This TCR was recovered from a boy under three years old with tuberous sclerosis and intractable seizures. The bases are TGTGCCAGCGGGAGGTCCTCCTACGAGCAGTACTTC. Its product reads: CASGRSSYEQYF.